This T cell receptor beta chain was observed in a study of cytotoxic CD8 clonotypes in ibrutinib-treated CLL. Deletions cut 0 bases from V and 8 bases from J, with 29 bases between. This CDR3 spans 19 amino acids. CDR1 and CDR2 (germline): SGHRS, YFSETQ. Clones were read by immunoSEQ multiplex PCR, and TCRdb kept only the in-frame ones, dropping some. This table holds around 60,000 clones, around 52% found once. This clonotype was obtained from a human donor with chronic lymphocytic leukemia. This chain connects TRBV5-1 to TRBJ1-2; the D gene is possibly TRBD1 (6 bases). Material: PBMCs, obtained after 12 months of ibrutinib treatment. CDR3: CASSLGNDERGARGEGYTF. The CDR3 nucleotides are TGCGCCAGCAGCTTGGGTAACGACGAGAGGGGGGCACGTGGAGAAGGCTACACCTTC.